This TCR beta chain was found in a study of human T cells and chemical hapten exposure. For the study at large: Diphenylcyclopropenone, dosed weekly to the scalp, was given to patients throughout the approximately 25-week study. Variability of per-sample TCR yields stemmed mainly from small differences in pooled library volume.

Time point defined: pre-sensitization, week 0. Treatment meaning: therapeutic diphenylcyclopropenone sensitization with weekly scalp DPC. The CDR3 runs to 16 residues. V lost 7 bases, J lost 6 bases, and 15 bases stayed unmatched. The V gene's germline CDR1 is SGHVS and CDR2 FNYEAQ. The library tagged individual cDNA molecules with unique molecular identifiers. TCRdb reprocessed the RACE reads with MiXCR, giving one entry per CDR3 protein. The table shows 80,000 to 100,000 distinct CDR3 sequences, with around 10% occurring only once. The source material was whole blood, sampled in connection with sensitization to the hapten diphenylcyclopropenone (DPC). This receptor was identified in a middle-aged woman with alopecia areata. Some clones in this sample may be carry-over from other donors' samples. The chain carries TRBV7-6 and TRBJ2-3; 8 positions agree with TRBD2. In DNA form, the CDR3 reads TGTGCCAGCACCGCGGGGGCGGGGGGCGGAGGTGATACGCAGTATTTT. This codes for CASTAGAGGGGDTQYF.